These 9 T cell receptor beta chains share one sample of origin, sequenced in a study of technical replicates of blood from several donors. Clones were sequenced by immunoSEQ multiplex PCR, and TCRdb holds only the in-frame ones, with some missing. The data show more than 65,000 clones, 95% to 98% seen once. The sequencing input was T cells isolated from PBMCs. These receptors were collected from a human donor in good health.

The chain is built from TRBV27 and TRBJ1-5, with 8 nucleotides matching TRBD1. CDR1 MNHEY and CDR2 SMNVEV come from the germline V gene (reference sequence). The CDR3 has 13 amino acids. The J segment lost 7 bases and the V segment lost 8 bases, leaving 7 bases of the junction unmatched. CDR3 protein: CASSLGTGQPQHF. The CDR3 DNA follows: TGTGCCAGCTCCCTCGGGACAGGCCAGCCCCAGCATTTT.

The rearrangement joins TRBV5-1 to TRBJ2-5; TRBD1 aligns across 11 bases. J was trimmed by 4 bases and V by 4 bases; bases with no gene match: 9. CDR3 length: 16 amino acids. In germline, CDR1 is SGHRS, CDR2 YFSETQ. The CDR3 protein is CASSLGQGAVRETQYF. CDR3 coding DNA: TGCGCCAGCAGCCTCGGACAGGGGGCGGTTCGAGAGACCCAGTACTTC.

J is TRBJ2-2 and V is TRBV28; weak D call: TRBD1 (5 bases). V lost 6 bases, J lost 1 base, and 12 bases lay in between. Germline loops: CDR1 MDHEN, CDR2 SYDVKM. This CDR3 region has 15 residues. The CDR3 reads CASRGAGLNTGELFF. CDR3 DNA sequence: TGTGCCAGCAGAGGGGCAGGCTTGAACACCGGGGAGCTGTTTTTT.

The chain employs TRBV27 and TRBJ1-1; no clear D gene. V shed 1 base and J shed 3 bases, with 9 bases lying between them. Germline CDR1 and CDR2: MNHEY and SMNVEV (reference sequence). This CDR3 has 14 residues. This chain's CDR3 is CASSLFEGYTEAFF. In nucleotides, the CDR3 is TGTGCCAGCAGTTTATTTGAGGGCTACACTGAAGCTTTCTTT.

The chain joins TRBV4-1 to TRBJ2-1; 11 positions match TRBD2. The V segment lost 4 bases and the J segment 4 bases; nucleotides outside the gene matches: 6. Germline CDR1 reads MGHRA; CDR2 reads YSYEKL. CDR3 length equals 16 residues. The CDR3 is CASSLYGLAGYNEQFF. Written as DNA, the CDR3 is TGCGCCAGCAGCCTCTACGGACTAGCGGGTTACAATGAGCAGTTCTTC.

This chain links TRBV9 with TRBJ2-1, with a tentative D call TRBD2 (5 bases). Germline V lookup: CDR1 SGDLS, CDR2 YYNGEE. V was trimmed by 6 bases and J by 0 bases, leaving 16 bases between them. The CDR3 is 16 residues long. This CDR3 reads CASTVTAGASYNEQFF. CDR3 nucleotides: TGTGCCAGCACCGTCACGGCGGGCGCCTCCTACAATGAGCAGTTCTTC.

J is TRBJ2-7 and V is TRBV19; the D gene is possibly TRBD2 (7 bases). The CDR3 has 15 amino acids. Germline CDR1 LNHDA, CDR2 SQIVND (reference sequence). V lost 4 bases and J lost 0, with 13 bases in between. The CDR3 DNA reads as TGTGCCAGTAGTAAAGGGGGGGCATCCTCCTACGAGCAGTACTTC. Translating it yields CASSKGGASSYEQYF.

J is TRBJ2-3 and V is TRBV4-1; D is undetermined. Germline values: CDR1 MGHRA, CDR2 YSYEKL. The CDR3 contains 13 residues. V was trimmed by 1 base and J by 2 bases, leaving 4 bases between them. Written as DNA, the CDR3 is TGCGCCAGCAGCCAAGTCTACACAGATACGCAGTATTTT. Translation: CASSQVYTDTQYF.

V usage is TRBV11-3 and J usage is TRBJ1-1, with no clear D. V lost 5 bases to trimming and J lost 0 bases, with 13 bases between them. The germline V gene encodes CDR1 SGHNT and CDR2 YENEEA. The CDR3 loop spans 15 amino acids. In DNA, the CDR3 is TGTGCCAGCAGCCCTACCCCCACAGTGAACACTGAAGCTTTCTTT. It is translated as CASSPTPTVNTEAFF. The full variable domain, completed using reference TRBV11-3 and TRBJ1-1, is EAGVVQSPRYKIIEKKQPVAFWCNPISGHNTLYWYLQNLGQGPELLIRYENEEAVDDSQLPKDRFSAERLKGVDSTLKIQPAELGDSAVYLCASSPTPTVNTEAFFGQGTRLTVV.